Each of the 20 T cell receptor beta chains below was sequenced from the same sample in a study of T cells in Graves' hyperthyroidism and ophthalmopathy. Authors of the study amplified TCR beta CDR3 regions from RNA transcripts. First-round RT-PCR with HTBI primers amplified the TCR CDR3 region. Via MiXCR, TCRdb re-called the multiplex PCR reads, giving one row per CDR3 protein. The sample lists under 350,000 distinct CDR3 sequences; over 20% were seen once. The sequenced material came from blood. The receptors originated from a woman aged 45-59 years with Graves' hyperthyroidism.

This clonotype has ten or more counts. Here the CDR3 DNA reads TGCAGCGTTGCCGGGACACCCAATCAGCCCCAGCATTTT. It yields the protein CSVAGTPNQPQHF. This chain links TRBV29-1 with TRBJ1-5, with a weak D call TRBD1 (6 bases). CDR1 is SQVTM and CDR2 is ANQGSEA in the germline V gene. The CDR3 is 13 amino acids. Trimming stripped 4 bases from V and 3 bases from J, with 10 bases between.

This clonotype has a handful of counts. This chain links TRBV20-1 with TRBJ1-4, with TRBD1 identical over 7 bases. Trimming took 1 base from V and 7 from J; bases not matched to a gene: 12. Germline V gene lookup returns CDR1 DFQATT and CDR2 SNEGSKA (reference sequence). The CDR3 runs to 16 residues. CDR3 region: CSARGNRGISGEKLFF. The CDR3 nucleotides are TGCAGTGCTAGAGGGAACAGGGGAATCTCGGGTGAAAAACTGTTTTTT.

This rearrangement joins TRBV5-6 to TRBJ2-5; TRBD1 matches 7 bases. Germline lookup yields CDR1 SGHDT and CDR2 YYEEEE. The J segment lost 3 bases and the V segment lost 0 bases, leaving 2 bases of the junction unmatched. This CDR3 is 14 amino acids long. The CDR3: CASSLDTGEETQYF. CDR3 nucleotides: TGTGCCAGCAGCTTGGACACAGGGGAAGAGACCCAGTACTTC.

Turning to this clonotype: This clone may be a read error of a much larger clone one base away. V usage is TRBV7-2 and J usage is TRBJ2-7; TRBD1 agrees at 11 bases. The ends lost 5 bases at V and 6 bases at J; junction bases unmatched: 6. CDR3 length: 14 amino acids. Germline CDR1 is SGHTA and CDR2 is FQGNSA. The CDR3 region is CASSQKGTGGEQYF. The CDR3 nucleotides read TGTGCCAGCAGCCAGAAGGGGACAGGGGGCGAGCAGTACTTC.

This clonotype has a count of ten or more. V and J are TRBV12-3 or TRBV12-4 and TRBJ1-6; D not resolved. V shed 5 bases and J shed 7 bases, with 9 bases lying between them. This CDR3 comprises 13 residues. The CDR3 region is CASSLRANSPLHF. The CDR3 nucleotides are TGTGCCAGCAGTCTACGGGCCAATTCACCCCTCCACTTT.

This clonotype was seen at least ten times. The V and J genes are TRBV2 and TRBJ2-3; no definite D call. Trimming shortened V by 8 bases and J by 4 bases, and 16 bases separated the two germline ends. This CDR3 contains 14 residues. The germline CDR1 and CDR2 sequences are SNHLY and FYNNEI. For the CDR3, the DNA is TGTGCCAGCGCAGAGGACCGAACCCCAGATACGCAGTATTTT. It translates to CASAEDRTPDTQYF.

This clonotype was counted ten times or more. The chain's CDR3 is CASSYPASGGADEQYF. In DNA, the CDR3 is TGTGCCAGCAGCTACCCTGCTAGCGGGGGGGCAGACGAGCAGTACTTC. This chain links TRBV7-9 with TRBJ2-7; 12 bases are a match to TRBD2. This CDR3 contains 16 residues. CDR1 is SEHNR and CDR2 is FQNEAQ in the germline V gene (reference sequence). V lost 4 bases, J lost 5 bases, and 9 bases stayed unmatched.

This clonotype was seen at least ten times. V gene TRBV5-1 combines with J gene TRBJ1-1; D ambiguous. The germline gives CDR1 SGHRS, CDR2 YFSETQ. V lost 0 bases and J 8 bases, leaving 11 bases between the germline ends. The CDR3 spans 13 residues. CDR3 protein: CASSLAGAVEAFF. CDR3 in DNA: TGCGCCAGCAGCTTGGCCGGAGCGGTAGAAGCTTTCTTT. Based on the CDR3 plus reference TRBV5-1 and TRBJ1-1, the full variable domain is KAGVTQTPRYLIKTRGQQVTLSCSPISGHRSVSWYQQTPGQGLQFLFEYFSETQRNKGNFPGRFSGRQFSNSRSEMNVSTLELGDSALYLCASSLAGAVEAFFGQGTRLTVV.

This clonotype came up many times. V is TRBV6-5 and J is TRBJ2-7; 7 bases line up with TRBD2. V dropped 0 bases and J dropped 3; count of bases not matched to a gene: 5. CDR3 length equals 15 residues. Germline loops: CDR1 MNHEY, CDR2 SVGAGI. CDR3 residues: CASSYSSSGYYEQYF. CDR3 sequence (DNA): TGTGCCAGCAGTTACTCGTCTAGCGGTTACTACGAGCAGTACTTC.

This clonotype was counted many times. V gene TRBV28 combines with J gene TRBJ2-1; D may be TRBD1 (6 bases). The ends were cut back, 6 bases at V and 2 bases at J, with 11 bases in the middle. CDR1 is MDHEN, CDR2 SYDVKM, per germline. The CDR3 sequence is 14 residues long. The CDR3 coding sequence is TGTGCCAGCAGACCCAGGGGAACCTACAATGAGCAGTTCTTC. This gives the protein CASRPRGTYNEQFF.

The chain uses TRBV19 and TRBJ2-4; D may be TRBD2 (6 bases). V lost 4 bases to trimming and J lost 0 bases, with 10 bases between them. This CDR3 comprises 15 residues. The germline V gene encodes CDR1 LNHDA and CDR2 SQIVND (reference sequence). For the CDR3, the DNA is TGTGCCAGTAGTACAATTAGCGGAGCCAAAAACATTCAGTACTTC. This sequence encodes CASSTISGAKNIQYF.

Ten or more counts support this clonotype. The chain combines TRBV12-3 or TRBV12-4 with TRBJ2-3; tentatively, D is TRBD1 or TRBD2 (5 bases each). Between the trimmed V and J ends, which lost 6 bases and 2 bases, there was a span of 12 bases. The CDR3 is 14 residues long. The CDR3 here is CASRRGGHTDTQYF. The CDR3 DNA reads as TGTGCCAGCAGGAGGGGCGGGCACACAGATACGCAGTATTTT.

This clonotype has ten or more counts. The rearrangement uses TRBV6-2 or TRBV6-3 and TRBJ2-5; 11 bases map to TRBD1. CDR3 length equals 15 residues. Germline V lookup: CDR1 MNHEY, CDR2 SVGEGT. The V segment lost 6 bases and the J segment 2 bases; nucleotides outside the gene matches: 5. Here the CDR3 reads CASSRTGGRQETQYF. CDR3 nucleotide sequence: TGTGCCAGCAGCCGGACAGGGGGCCGACAAGAGACCCAGTACTTC.

This clonotype was counted only a few times. In DNA form, the CDR3 reads TGTGCCAGCAGCGCAAGACAGGGGGCGTGGGAGACCCAGTACTTC. Translating it yields CASSARQGAWETQYF. The chain employs TRBV7-3 and TRBJ2-5, with 10 bases fitting TRBD1. Trimming cost V 5 bases and J 5 bases; bases outside gene matches: 8. The CDR3 runs to 15 residues. Germline V gene sequence: CDR1 SGHTA, CDR2 FQGTGA.

The rearrangement links TRBV20-1 to TRBJ2-1, with D possibly matching TRBD2 (5 bases). From germline, CDR1 is DFQATT and CDR2 SNEGSKA (reference sequence). The length of the CDR3 is 15 residues. Trimming took 5 bases from V and 0 from J, leaving 14 bases between them. CDR3 protein: CSASFGESSYNEQFF. DNA of the CDR3: TGCAGTGCTTCCTTCGGGGAAAGCTCCTACAATGAGCAGTTCTTC.

The chain employs TRBV30 and TRBJ2-2; maybe TRBD1 (7 bases). The CDR3 sequence is 13 residues long. The germline V gene has CDR1 GTSNPN and CDR2 SVGIG (reference sequence). CDR3 sequence reads: CANNRGGTGELFF. The CDR3 DNA reads TGTGCTAACAACAGGGGAGGCACCGGGGAGCTGTTTTTT.

A single count supports this clonotype. A much larger clone differs by one base, so this may be a read error. The chain uses TRBV10-3 and TRBJ1-2; D possibly corresponds to TRBD1 (5 bases). CDR1 ENHRY and CDR2 SYGVKD come from the germline V gene. The CDR3 is 12 residues long. CDR3 amino acids: CTTERGDYGYTF. In DNA form, the CDR3 reads TGTACCACCGAGAGAGGGGATTATGGCTACACCTTC.

The CDR3 here is CASSSGLTSVYEQYF. The CDR3, as DNA: TGTGCCAGCAGCTCGGGACTCACCTCAGTCTACGAGCAGTACTTC. V and J are TRBV5-8 and TRBJ2-7, with D tentatively TRBD2 (6 bases). V was shortened by 3 bases and J by 3 bases, with 16 bases between the two germline ends. This CDR3 has 15 amino acids. The germline V gene encodes CDR1 SGHTS and CDR2 YDEGEE. The full variable domain, with the rest looked up from reference TRBV5-8 and TRBJ2-7, is EAGVTQSPTHLIKTRGQQATLRCSPISGHTSVYWYQQALGLGLQFLLWYDEGEERNRGNFPPRFSGRQFPNYSSELNVNALELEDSALYLCASSSGLTSVYEQYFGPGTRLTVT.

This clonotype was counted a few times. In DNA form, the CDR3 reads TGTGCCAGTAGTATCCAGAGCTCTGGGGCCAACGTCCTGACTTTC. Translated, it gives CASSIQSSGANVLTF. The rearrangement joins TRBV19 to TRBJ2-6; D is uncertain. Germline V gives CDR1 LNHDA, CDR2 SQIVND (reference sequence). V shed 3 bases and J shed 0 bases, with 6 bases lying between them. This CDR3 is built from 15 residues.

This clonotype has a count of ten or more. The chain recombines TRBV11-3 with TRBJ2-1; D possibly corresponds to TRBD2 (7 bases). This CDR3 contains 13 residues. V lost 5 bases and J lost 9, with 14 bases in between. Germline CDR1 SGHNT, CDR2 YENEEA. CDR3 bases: TGTGCCAGCAGCATGACGGGGGGCGGTGAGCAGTTCTTC. It encodes CASSMTGGGEQFF.